Below, 21 T cell receptor beta chains from the same sample are listed, as sequenced in a study of shared clonotypes between healthy human individuals. This table comes from immunoSEQ multiplex PCR, and its TCRdb copy is limited to in-frame clones, with some not included. Of 2 million to 2.5 million clones listed, 85% to 95% are singletons. CD45RO-negative cells were positively selected for CCR7, leaving out terminally differentiated effector memory CD45RA+ cells. The sample comprised naive CD8+ T cells from PBMCs. These receptors all come from a man between 18 and 35 years old in good health. Some clones in this sample may be carry-over from other donors' samples.

The J gene is TRBJ2-1, the V gene TRBV15, with 8 bases matching TRBD2. The germline V gene has CDR1 LNHNV and CDR2 YYDKDF (reference sequence). Germline trimming cut 3 bases from V and 5 bases from J; bases unmatched to any gene: 6. This CDR3 region has 15 residues. CDR3 coding DNA: TGTGCCACCAGCAGCCCCCAACTAGCGGACAATGAGCAGTTCTTC. Translation: CATSSPQLADNEQFF.

Details on this clone: It differs at one base from a far larger clone, so likely a read error. Other DNA variants within this sample encode the same CDR3. This sequence joins TRBV5-4 and TRBJ2-3; no clear D. The germline gives CDR1 SGHNT, CDR2 YYREEE (reference sequence). CDR3 length equals 12 residues. Between the trimmed V and J ends, which lost 2 bases and 3 bases, there was a span of 4 bases. The CDR3 region has the DNA TGTGCCAGCAGCTTAGAGACAGATACGCAGTATTTT. Protein product: CASSLETDTQYF.

The chain links TRBV11-2 to TRBJ2-5; 8 bases align to TRBD2. This CDR3 contains 15 residues. CDR1 is SGHAT, CDR2 FQNNGV, per germline. V lost 4 bases, J lost 4 bases, and 8 bases stayed unmatched. The CDR3 DNA is TGTGCCAGCAGCTCCATCGGTAGCGGGACAGAGACCCAGTACTTC. Amino acid sequence: CASSSIGSGTETQYF.

The chain links TRBV7-9 to TRBJ2-2, with 13 nucleotides matching TRBD2. CDR1 and CDR2 (germline): SEHNR, FQNEAQ (reference sequence). CDR3 length: 17 residues. V shed 5 bases and J 0 bases; nucleotides not matched to a gene: 3. The CDR3, as DNA: TGTGCCAGCAGCCCCGGGACTAGCGGGGCGAACACCGGGGAGCTGTTTTTT. Protein: CASSPGTSGANTGELFF.

CDR3 in DNA: TGTGCCTGGAGTGTCCCACAGGGGGCAAACCAGCAGCCCCAGCATTTT. The encoded protein is CAWSVPQGANQQPQHF. The V call is TRBV30, the J call TRBJ1-5; TRBD1 aligns across 9 bases. V gave up 0 bases and J gave up 7 bases; unmatched junction bases: 10. Germline V gene data show CDR1 as GTSNPN and CDR2 as SVGIG (reference sequence). This CDR3 has 16 amino acids.

A remark on this clone: Within the sample, other DNA sequences also encode this same CDR3. CDR3 nucleotides: TGTGCCAGCAGTTACGGGACAGGGGGTGCCTACGAGCAGTACTTC. Amino acids: CASSYGTGGAYEQYF. The V call is TRBV6-5, the J call TRBJ2-7, with 11 bases fitting TRBD1. V dropped 2 bases and J dropped 2; count of bases not matched to a gene: 2. The germline V gene has CDR1 MNHEY and CDR2 SVGAGI. CDR3 size: 15 residues.

The chain recombines TRBV5-5 with TRBJ1-1, with TRBD1 identical over 9 bases. The CDR3 is 16 residues long. V trimming: 2 bases; J trimming: 5 bases; junction bases outside the gene matches: 10. In germline, CDR1 is SGHKS, CDR2 YYEKEE (reference sequence). DNA for the CDR3: TGTGCCAGCAGCTTTACCTACAGGGGGCCCGCAACTGAAGCTTTCTTT. This encodes CASSFTYRGPATEAFF.

The chain links TRBV5-1 to TRBJ2-1; possible D gene TRBD1, 5 bases. Germline CDR1 is SGHRS and CDR2 is YFSETQ. V was cut by 3 bases and J by 2 bases, with 15 bases left in between. This CDR3 region has 16 residues. The CDR3 spells CASSSTVRQTYNEQFF. CDR3 coding DNA: TGCGCCAGCAGCTCCACGGTCCGACAGACCTACAATGAGCAGTTCTTC.

The rearrangement links TRBV4-1 to TRBJ1-2, with TRBD1 as a possible D gene (5 bases). Trimming stripped 4 bases from V and 0 bases from J, with 12 bases between. The CDR3 spans 15 residues. Germline CDR1 MGHRA, CDR2 YSYEKL. For the CDR3, the DNA is TGCGCCAGCAGCCCGGGACGGGTTACTAACTATGGCTACACCTTC. It encodes CASSPGRVTNYGYTF.

The V call is TRBV19, the J call TRBJ2-1, with D perhaps matching TRBD1 or TRBD2 (5 bases each). This CDR3 spans 15 amino acids. CDR1 is LNHDA and CDR2 is SQIVND in the germline V gene (reference sequence). V lost 2 bases, J lost 9 bases, and 17 bases lay in between. The CDR3 protein is CASSILPGNGGEQFF. The CDR3 nucleotides are TGTGCCAGTAGTATATTACCGGGAAATGGGGGTGAGCAGTTCTTC.

The chain uses TRBV6-1 and TRBJ2-5, with TRBD1 matching over 7 bases. The CDR3 contains 15 residues. Germline loops: CDR1 MNHNS, CDR2 SASEGT. V trimming: 5 bases; J trimming: 1 base; junction bases outside the gene matches: 7. The CDR3 nucleotides read TGTGCCAGCAGTCGAACCCGGACAGGCCAAGAGACCCAGTACTTC. It codes for CASSRTRTGQETQYF.

With respect to this clone: The same CDR3 arises from other DNA sequences in this sample as well. CDR3 sequence: CASSDRSYEQYF. The DNA of the CDR3 is TGTGCCAGCAGCGACAGGTCCTACGAGCAGTACTTC. This chain uses TRBV11-2 with TRBJ2-7; possibly TRBD1 for D (6 bases). CDR3 size: 12 residues. The germline CDR1 and CDR2 sequences are SGHAT and FQNNGV. The V gene lost 5 bases and the J gene lost 1 base, with 6 bases spanning the gap.

J is TRBJ2-3 and V is TRBV9, with D unclear. This CDR3 contains 18 residues. Trimming stripped 0 bases from V and 1 base from J, with 18 bases between. Germline CDR1 SGDLS, CDR2 YYNGEE. This chain's CDR3 is CASSVGPSLEVRTDTQYF. In DNA, the CDR3 is TGTGCCAGCAGCGTAGGCCCGTCCCTAGAGGTACGCACAGATACGCAGTATTTT.

This chain links TRBV19 with TRBJ1-1; D not certain. Trimming stripped 3 bases from V and 1 base from J, with 6 bases between. There are 13 residues in the CDR3. Germline CDR1 reads LNHDA; CDR2 reads SQIVND (reference sequence). CDR3 in amino acids: CASSIRWNTEAFF. CDR3 bases: TGTGCCAGTAGTATTCGATGGAACACTGAAGCTTTCTTT.

V usage is TRBV4-2 and J usage is TRBJ2-2, with 8 nucleotides matching TRBD2. Germline CDR1 reads LGHNA; CDR2 reads YNFKEQ. The CDR3 consists of 19 residues. Losses at the gene ends were 3 bases for V and 2 bases for J; bases not matched to a gene: 14. The CDR3 spells CASSHPGAVTSGNTGELFF. The CDR3 nucleotides read TGTGCCAGCAGCCACCCGGGGGCAGTAACTAGCGGAAACACCGGGGAGCTGTTTTTT.

This clone appeared a single time. The chain links TRBV25-1 to TRBJ2-3, with D hard to call. The V end was cut by 3 bases, the J end by 0 bases, with 7 bases between. CDR3 length: 14 amino acids. Per the germline V gene, CDR1 is MGHDK and CDR2 is SYGVNS. The CDR3 sequence is CASSEVASTDTQYF. DNA for the CDR3: TGTGCCAGCAGTGAGGTGGCGAGCACAGATACGCAGTATTTT.

The gene calls are TRBV6-1 and TRBJ1-2; 7 nucleotides match TRBD1. Germline assignment: CDR1 MNHNS and CDR2 SASEGT. CDR3 length: 16 residues. Trimming at V came to 1 base and at J to 5 bases, leaving 10 bases not matched to a gene. The CDR3 loop reads CASSEGYRGRLYGYTF. The CDR3 DNA is TGTGCCAGCAGTGAAGGGTATAGGGGGCGGTTATATGGCTACACCTTC.

V usage is TRBV7-8 and J usage is TRBJ1-2; the D is unclear. The CDR3 extends over 14 amino acids. Germline CDR1 reads SGHVS; CDR2 reads FQNEAQ. The V and J ends lost 1 base and 3 bases respectively, with 9 bases between them. CDR3 sequence (DNA): TGTGCCAGCAGCTTAGGGTCGAGGGACTATGGCTACACCTTC. Translating gives CASSLGSRDYGYTF. Looking up the rest from reference TRBV7-8 and TRBJ1-2 gives the full variable domain: GAGVSQSPRYKVAKRGQDVALRCDPISGHVSLFWYQQALGQGPEFLTYFQNEAQLDKSGLPSDRFFAERPEGSVSTLKIQRTQQEDSAVYLCASSLGSRDYGYTFGSGTRLTVV.

The genes are TRBV11-2 and TRBJ1-2, with 10 positions matching TRBD1. The length of the CDR3 is 16 residues. With 1 base clipped from V and 6 bases from J, the junction kept 8 bases outside the gene matches. From germline, CDR1 is SGHAT and CDR2 FQNNGV. The DNA of the CDR3 is TGTGCCAGCAGCTTAGGACAGGGGGCCGAAAAAGATGGCTACACCTTC. Translation: CASSLGQGAEKDGYTF.

This clone was seen just once. The V and J genes are TRBV5-1 and TRBJ1-1, with a weak D call TRBD1 (5 bases). Germline CDR1 reads SGHRS; CDR2 reads YFSETQ. The CDR3 runs 14 residues. Trimming stripped 2 bases from V and 6 bases from J, with 14 bases between. The CDR3 DNA reads TGCGCCAGCAGCTTCAGGGCGGGGTGGGCTGAAGCTTTCTTT. Translated, it gives CASSFRAGWAEAFF. The variable domain in full, with the rest retrieved from reference TRBV5-1 and TRBJ1-1, is KAGVTQTPRYLIKTRGQQVTLSCSPISGHRSVSWYQQTPGQGLQFLFEYFSETQRNKGNFPGRFSGRQFSNSRSEMNVSTLELGDSALYLCASSFRAGWAEAFFGQGTRLTVV.

The chain employs TRBV6-5 and TRBJ2-7, with D possibly TRBD2 on 7 matching bases. V lost 7 bases to trimming and J lost 2 bases, with 15 bases between them. The CDR3 totals 14 residues. Germline V gene sequence: CDR1 MNHEY, CDR2 SVGAGI. CDR3 amino acids: CASTGAGAPYEQYF. CDR3 DNA: TGTGCCAGCACGGGGGCGGGAGCTCCCTACGAGCAGTACTTC.